This TCR beta chain was found in a study of neurological immune-mediated disorders. Study-wide results and caveats: Multiple sclerosis, the disease with the least TCR clonal expansion, fell below healthy controls, whereas HTLV-1-associated myelopathy showed the most. The expanded clones of different subjects shared no CDR3 amino acid sequences (suggesting private repertoires in all groups).

Time point noted: longitudinal time-point 2. For the unsorted libraries, 2 million PBMCs stored at -80 C served as input. The cDNA was generated through 5'RACE incorporating 10-nucleotide random UMIs. TCRdb independently ran MiXCR on the 5' RACE reads; one entry per CDR3 protein. The data hold 70,000 to 95,000 distinct CDR3 sequences, with approximately 13% observed a single time. V lost 1 base and J 8 bases, leaving 21 bases between the germline ends. Germline V lookup: CDR1 SGHRS, CDR2 YFSETQ. The CDR3 totals 16 residues. As to this clonotype: The antigen is unknown.

Material for sequencing was PBMCs. The V and J genes are TRBV5-1 and TRBJ1-2; D is unclear. The TCR sequence derives from a female donor with HTLV-1-associated myelopathy (HAM/TSP). CDR3 in amino acids: CASSLSLSPAVEGYTF. The CDR3 DNA follows: TGCGCCAGCAGCTTGTCTCTCAGTCCCGCCGTGGAGGGCTACACCTTC.